This T cell receptor beta chain derives from a study of blood T cell repertoires in COVID-19. Study background: T cells, B-cell-depleted T cells, or PBMCs supplied cDNA or gDNA.

CDR1 is SGHVS, CDR2 FQNEAQ, per germline. This CDR3 has 13 residues. Germline trimming cut 3 bases from V and 7 bases from J; bases unmatched to any gene: 2. In the original workflow: Nucleated cell counts were estimated from reference gene primer amplification. Method: immunoSEQ multiplex PCR; TCRdb's copy keeps in-frame clones and lacks some. From that table come the V and J calls and clone size; the DNA was used to work out D and trimming. The table lists fewer than 350,000 clones, approximately 90% of them singletons, with roughly 5.1% in the top ten. This clone was seen a handful of times. The chain joins TRBV7-8 to TRBJ1-2, with 10 bases aligning to TRBD1. The specimen was peripheral blood. The sequence was collected from a man aged 35 to 55 with acute or convalescent COVID-19. The CDR3 sequence is CASSFGQGGGYTF. The CDR3 DNA is TGTGCCAGCAGCTTTGGACAGGGGGGTGGCTACACCTTC.